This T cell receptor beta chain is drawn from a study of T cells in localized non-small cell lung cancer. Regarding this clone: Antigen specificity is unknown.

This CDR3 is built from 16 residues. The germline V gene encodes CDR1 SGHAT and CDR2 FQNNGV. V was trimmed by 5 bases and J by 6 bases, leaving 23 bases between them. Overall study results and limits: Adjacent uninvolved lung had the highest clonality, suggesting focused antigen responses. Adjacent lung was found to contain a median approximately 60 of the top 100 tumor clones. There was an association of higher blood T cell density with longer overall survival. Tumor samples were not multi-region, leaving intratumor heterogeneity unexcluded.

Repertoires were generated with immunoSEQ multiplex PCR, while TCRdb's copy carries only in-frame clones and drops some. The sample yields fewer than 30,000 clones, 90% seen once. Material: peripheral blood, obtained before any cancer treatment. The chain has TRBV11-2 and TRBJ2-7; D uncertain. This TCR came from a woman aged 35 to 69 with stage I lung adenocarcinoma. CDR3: CASSPLGIRVPGEQYF. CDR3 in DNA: TGTGCCAGCAGCCCCCTGGGGATCCGGGTTCCGGGCGAGCAGTACTTC.